This T cell receptor beta chain appears in the sequencing data of a study of blood T cells in healthy people across ages. Study results and limitations: TCR beta diversity correlated strongly with naive T cell percentage. Age showed a roughly linear inverse relationship with TCR beta diversity per million T cells.

Next came a second PCR, run for 7 to 11 cycles, which used a sample-barcoded 5' primer along with a J-beta primer mix. Via MiXCR, TCRdb re-called the 5' RACE reads, giving one row per CDR3 protein. The data contain some 900,000 distinct CDR3 sequences, roughly 52% of them seen just once; the ten biggest clones take up under 15%. This clonotype was detected a few times. No antigen is known for it. Sequencing was performed on blood. The receptor comes from a man aged 25 to 45 in good health.

The CDR3 bases are TGTGCCATCAGTGGAATGACCGGGACAGGGAGCTACGAGCAGTACTTC. It yields the protein CAISGMTGTGSYEQYF. J is TRBJ2-4 and V is TRBV10-3; 9 bases align to TRBD1. TRBJ2-7 explains the end of the DNA better; the J call may be wrong. The CDR3 consists of 16 residues. Germline values: CDR1 ENHRY, CDR2 SYGVKD.